This TCR beta chain is drawn from a study of human T cells and chemical hapten exposure. Overall study findings and caveats: No change in TCRs above 1 in 1000 frequency was produced by DPC sensitization.

Between the trimmed V and J ends, which lost 3 bases and 0 bases, there was a span of 9 bases. CDR3 length equals 16 residues. For the library, individual cDNA molecules each received unique molecular identifiers. TCRdb used MiXCR to reprocess the RACE reads, holding one entry per CDR3 protein. The repertoire consists of about 14,000 distinct CDR3 sequences, with about a sixth occurring once and the leading ten covering around 7.2%. This clonotype is labeled as medium-sized. Its target is not known. Time point in this sample: patch test 1, 2 weeks after DPC sensitization. Stated treatment: therapeutic diphenylcyclopropenone sensitization with weekly scalp DPC. Ahead of each patch test application, blood was drawn. It was from unfractionated whole blood that total RNA was extracted.

Sequencing used whole blood, obtained in connection with sensitization to the hapten diphenylcyclopropenone (DPC). The receptor was derived from a woman aged 30 to 39 with alopecia areata. Some clones in this sample may be carry-over from other donors' samples. The chain has TRBV12-3 or TRBV12-4 and TRBJ2-6; D is unclear. The CDR3 DNA follows: TGTGCCAGCAGTTTTAAAGTGAGCTCTGGGGCCAACGTCCTGACTTTC. This gives the protein CASSFKVSSGANVLTF.